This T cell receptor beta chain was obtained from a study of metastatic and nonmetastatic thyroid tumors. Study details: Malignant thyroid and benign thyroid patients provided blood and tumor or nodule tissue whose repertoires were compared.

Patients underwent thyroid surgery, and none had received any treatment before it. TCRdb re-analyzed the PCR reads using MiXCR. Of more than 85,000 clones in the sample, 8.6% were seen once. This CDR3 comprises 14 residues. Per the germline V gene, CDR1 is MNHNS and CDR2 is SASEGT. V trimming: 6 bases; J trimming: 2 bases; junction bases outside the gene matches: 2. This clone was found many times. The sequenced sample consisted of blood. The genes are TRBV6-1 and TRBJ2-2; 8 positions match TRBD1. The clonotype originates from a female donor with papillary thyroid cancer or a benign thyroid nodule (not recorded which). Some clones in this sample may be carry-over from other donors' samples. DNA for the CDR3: TGTGCCAGCAGGGGGACAGGAAACACCGGGGAGCTGTTTTTT. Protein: CASRGTGNTGELFF.